This record covers a single TCR beta chain. Its antigen is as yet unknown. This specimen belongs to a study of T cell responses to AZD1222 COVID-19 vaccine. V lost 3 bases to trimming and J lost 1 base; unmatched junction nucleotides: 1. Germline V gives CDR1 SGHNT, CDR2 YENEEA. CDR3 length: 15 residues. Profiled with immunoSEQ multiplex PCR; TCRdb holds only in-frame clones, not every one. The repertoire consists of over 150,000 clones, with 94% occurring once and the leading ten covering 1.5% to 2%. Study conclusions and caveats: Females made up more of the donors, who were largely white British, and clonal diversity may have come out too low. Spike as a whole was targeted by vaccine-associated CD4 TCRs, dominant at 160-218 and 743-854. Reportedly, nearly half of unique spike TCRs recognized epitopes outside B.1.351/B.1.1.7 mutations.

The clonotype was recovered from an adult who received the AZD1222 COVID-19 vaccine. The chain combines TRBV11-3 with TRBJ2-1; TRBD2 matches at 9 bases. The sample consisted of peripheral blood, taken 28 days after the second AZD1222 dose. CDR3 DNA sequence: TGTGCCAGCAGCTTTCTAGCGGGGTCCTACAATGAGCAGTTCTTC. Its protein product is CASSFLAGSYNEQFF.